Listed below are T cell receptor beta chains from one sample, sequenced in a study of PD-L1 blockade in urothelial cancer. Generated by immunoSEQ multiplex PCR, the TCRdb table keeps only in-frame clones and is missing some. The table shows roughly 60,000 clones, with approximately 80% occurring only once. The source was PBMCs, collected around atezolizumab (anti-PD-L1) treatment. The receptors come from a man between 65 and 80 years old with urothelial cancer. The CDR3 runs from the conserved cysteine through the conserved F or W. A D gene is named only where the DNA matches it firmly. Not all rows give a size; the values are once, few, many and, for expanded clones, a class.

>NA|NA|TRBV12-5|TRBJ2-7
TGTGCTAGTGGCTTCCATAGGGGCGAGCAGTACTTC
CASGFHRGEQYF
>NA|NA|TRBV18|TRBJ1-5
TGTGCCAGCTCACCACGGCCCGGGTTTAGCAATCAGCCCCAGCATTTT
CASSPRPGFSNQPQHF
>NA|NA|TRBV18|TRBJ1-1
TGTGCCAGCTCACCAGGTGCGGGGTCCACTGAAGCTTTCTTT
CASSPGAGSTEAFF
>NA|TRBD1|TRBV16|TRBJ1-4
TGTGCCAGCAGCCAATTACTCGGACAGGTTTTTTTT
CASSQLLGQVFF
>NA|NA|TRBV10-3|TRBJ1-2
TGTGCCATCAGTGACCAGACTAACTATGGCTACACCTTC
CAISDQTNYGYTF
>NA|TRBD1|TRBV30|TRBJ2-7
TGTGCCTGGGCAGTACAGGGGGCCTACGAGCAGTACTTC
CAWAVQGAYEQYF
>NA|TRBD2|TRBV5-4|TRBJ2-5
TGTGCCAGCAGCAGGGACCCTAGCGGGGGGCAAGAGACCCAGTACTTC
CASSRDPSGGQETQYF
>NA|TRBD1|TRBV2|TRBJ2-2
TGTGCCAGCAGAGCTGACAGGGTGGGCACCGGGGAGCTGTTTTTT
CASRADRVGTGELFF
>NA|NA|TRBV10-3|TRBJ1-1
TGTGCCATCAGGACACAGATAATCACTGAAGCTTTCTTT
CAIRTQIITEAFF
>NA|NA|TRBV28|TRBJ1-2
TGTGCCAGCAGTTTATTGGACACCCTCTACGGCTACACCTTC
CASSLLDTLYGYTF
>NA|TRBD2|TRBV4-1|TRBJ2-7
TGCGCCAGCAGCCAGGAACCGGGACTAGCAGCCTACGAGCAGTACTTC
CASSQEPGLAAYEQYF
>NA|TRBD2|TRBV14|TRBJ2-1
TGTGCCAGCAGCCCGGGACTAGCGGGAAAAGAGTTCTTC
CASSPGLAGKEFF
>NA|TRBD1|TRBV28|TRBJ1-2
TGTGCCAGCAGTCGGGGGGACAGGGTCTATGGCTACACCTTC
CASSRGDRVYGYTF
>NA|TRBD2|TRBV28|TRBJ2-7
TGTGCCAGCAGTTCTCCGGGACTAGCGGCCTACGAGCAGTACTTC
CASSSPGLAAYEQYF
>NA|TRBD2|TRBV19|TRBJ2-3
TGTGCCAGTAGTTCTGCTAGCGGGGAGGGGGATACGCAGTATTTT
CASSSASGEGDTQYF
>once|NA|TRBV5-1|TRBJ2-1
TGCGCCAGCAGCCCAAACAGAGAGCAGTTCTTC
CASSPNREQFF
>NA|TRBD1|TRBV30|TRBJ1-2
TGTGCCTGGAGAAGGGACAGGGGAAAACATGGCTACACCTTC
CAWRRDRGKHGYTF
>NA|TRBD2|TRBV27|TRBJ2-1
TGTGCCAGCAGTTCCGGACTAGCGGGAGACGATGAGCAGTTCTTC
CASSSGLAGDDEQFF
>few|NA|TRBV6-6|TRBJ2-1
TGTGCCAGCAGTGGCTCCCACAATGAGCAGTTCTTC
CASSGSHNEQFF
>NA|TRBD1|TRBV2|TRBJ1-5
TGTGCCAGCAGTCTGACAGGGCGCGAGGATCAGCCCCAGCATTTT
CASSLTGREDQPQHF
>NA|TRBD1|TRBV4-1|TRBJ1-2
TGCGCCAGCAGCCAAAGGACAGGCGGAGGCTATGGCTACACCTTC
CASSQRTGGGYGYTF
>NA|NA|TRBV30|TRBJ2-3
TGTGCCTGGAGTCTGGGGGGAGATACGCAGTATTTT
CAWSLGGDTQYF
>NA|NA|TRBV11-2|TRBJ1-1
TGTGCCAGCAGCTTAGGGGCAAACACTGAAGCTTTCTTT
CASSLGANTEAFF
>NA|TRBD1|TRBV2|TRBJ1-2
TGTGCCAGCAGTGAAACGGGACAGCCAAACTATGGCTACACCTTC
CASSETGQPNYGYTF
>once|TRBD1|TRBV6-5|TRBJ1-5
TGTGCCAGCAGGGCAGGGGGGAGCAATCAGCCCCAGCATTTT
CASRAGGSNQPQHF
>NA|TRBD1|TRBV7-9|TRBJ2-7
TGTGCCAGCAGCCAACCGGGACAGCGGATTACCTACGAGCAGTACTTC
CASSQPGQRITYEQYF
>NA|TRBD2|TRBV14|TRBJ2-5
TGTGCCAGCAGCCGACGGACTAGCGCGGGGGAGACCCAGTACTTC
CASSRRTSAGETQYF
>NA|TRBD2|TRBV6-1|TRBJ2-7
TGTGCCGGAGGGACTAGCGGGGCCAAATCCTACGAGCAGTACTTC
CAGGTSGAKSYEQYF
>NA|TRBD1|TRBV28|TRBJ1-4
TGTGCCAGCAGCCCATCGGACAGGGATGAAAAACTGTTTTTT
CASSPSDRDEKLFF
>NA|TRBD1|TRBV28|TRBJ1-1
TGTGCCAGCAGTTCAGCCGGGACAGGGGTGATGGTGGCGAACACTGAAGCTTTCTTT
CASSSAGTGVMVANTEAFF
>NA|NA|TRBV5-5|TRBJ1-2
TGTGCCAGCAGCTTCTCAGGGTCCGACTATGGCTACACCTTC
CASSFSGSDYGYTF
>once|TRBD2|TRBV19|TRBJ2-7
TGTGCCAGTAGTCCAGATGCTAGCGGAGACTCCTACGAGCAGTACTTC
CASSPDASGDSYEQYF
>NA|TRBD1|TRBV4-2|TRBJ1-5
TGTGCCAGCAGCCAAAAAACGGGGACAGGGGTGCAGCCCCAGCATTTT
CASSQKTGTGVQPQHF